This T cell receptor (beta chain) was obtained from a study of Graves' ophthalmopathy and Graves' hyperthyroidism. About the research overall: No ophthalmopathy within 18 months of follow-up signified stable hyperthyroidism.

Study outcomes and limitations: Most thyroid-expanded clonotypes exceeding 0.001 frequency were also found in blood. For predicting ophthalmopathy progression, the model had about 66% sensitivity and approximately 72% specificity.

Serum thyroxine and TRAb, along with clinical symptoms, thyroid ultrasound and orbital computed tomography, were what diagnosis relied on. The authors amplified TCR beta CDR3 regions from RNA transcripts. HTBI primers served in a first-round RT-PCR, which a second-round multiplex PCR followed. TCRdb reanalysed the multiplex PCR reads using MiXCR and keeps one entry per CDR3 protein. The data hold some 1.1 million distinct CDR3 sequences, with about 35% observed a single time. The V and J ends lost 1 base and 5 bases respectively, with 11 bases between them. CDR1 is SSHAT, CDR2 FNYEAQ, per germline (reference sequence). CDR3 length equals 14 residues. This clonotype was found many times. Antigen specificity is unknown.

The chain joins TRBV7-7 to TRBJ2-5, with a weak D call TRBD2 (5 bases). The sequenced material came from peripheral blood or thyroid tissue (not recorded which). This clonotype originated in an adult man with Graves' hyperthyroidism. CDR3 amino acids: CASSLGSPGETQYF. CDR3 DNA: TGTGCCAGCAGCTTAGGGTCTCCGGGGGAGACCCAGTACTTC. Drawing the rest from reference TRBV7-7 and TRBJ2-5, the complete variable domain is GAGVSQSPRYKVTKRGQDVTLRCDPISSHATLYWYQQALGQGPEFLTYFNYEAQPDKSGLPSDRFSAERPEGSISTLTIQRTEQRDSAMYRCASSLGSPGETQYFGPGTRLLVL.